Listed here is a single T cell receptor (beta chain). It lacks a known antigen. Base-call qualities are not available, and no considerably larger clone is one nucleotide away. This sample was included in a study of cytomegalovirus exposure and HLA in healthy donors (dated by TCRdb to 2017 to 2019). With respect to the entire study: An earlier analysis of approximately 600 of the donors reported 250 to 350 Gb of sequence data and around 110 million unique TCR beta sequences from 150 million to 200 million T cells. Every repertoire in the discovery cohort had been generated on one and the same sequencing platform. The study combined high-throughput TCR immunosequencing, statistical association of individual TCRs with disease status, and machine learning to predict cytomegalovirus infection status. The study aimed to test whether signatures of past pathogen exposure could be identified by cataloging public T cell receptors. The number of donors typed differed by locus, with roughly 629-640 for A, B, C, DRB1 and DQB1, around 500 for DQA1, under 610 for DPA1, and around 450 for DPB1. A later genetic analysis used genome-wide SNP genotypes for about 55% of the 666 donors, treating that subset as a discovery cohort. In a later analysis, previously published TCR beta repertoires from 670 or so donors were re-analyzed and high-resolution HLA genotyping was added so that TCR occurrence patterns could be studied. The study profiled the T cell repertoires of approximately 700 subjects by immunosequencing and related them to cytomegalovirus serostatus. Along with the approximately 600-subject first cohort, a separate validation cohort of over a hundred different subjects was used. A handful of DR-DQ haplotypes were treated as single units for association and clustering because of strong linkage in the cohort. Among 300 to 500 genotyped donors of the cohort, an average of approximately 200,000 unique TCR beta nucleotide sequences was sequenced per donor, of which 15% to 20% were non-productive. The genetic ancestry cluster associated with self-reported Caucasian donors included over 65% of the roughly 410 genotyped donors. An earlier analysis of some 500 of the donors used high-throughput TCR beta sequencing to judge whether each TCR beta V gene segment behaved as functional or pseudogenic. The later analysis used no new phenotypic data to find candidate immune exposures, relying instead on TCR beta sequences and their occurrence across donors. An early release that covered several hundred HLA-typed donors contained approximately 300 gigabases of sequencing data and 75 million to 100 million unique TCR sequences. Both class I and class II loci were covered by HLA typing, at four-digit resolution. Donor age, sex, ethnicity and CMV serostatus were collected together with the repertoire data.

What the research found in general, with its limitations: A later analysis associated 16,951 TCR beta sequences with specific HLA alleles at a false discovery rate of 0.05. In a later genetic analysis, a missense DCLRE1C variant was associated with V-gene and J-gene trimming of TCR beta chains, and the association was replicated in an independent cohort. Correlated functional status among segregating V segments might be attributable to linkage disequilibrium, but an unknown experimental factor could not be ruled out. Sequencing depth was assumed to be roughly uniform across donors in the presence/absence analyses, though that assumption may not hold. In this cohort, only TCR beta chains were sequenced, and detectable features were limited by the absence of alpha or paired-chain data. In vitro tests confirmed that a few of the cytomegalovirus-associated TCR beta chains recognize cytomegalovirus antigens. When HLA alleles, especially DR and DQ, strongly co-occurred, TCR associations were difficult to assign to individual alleles. A further reported finding was that TCR beta sequences accurately predicted the HLA-A and HLA-B alleles for most subjects in the first cohort. Compared with equally common non-associated chains, HLA-associated TCR beta chains in a later analysis were more clonally expanded and had lower generation probabilities. Because HLA typing was missing for some donors at each locus, association tests included only the typed subset. The study listed 150 to 200 TCR beta chains as associated with cytomegalovirus. In a later genetic analysis, fewer N-insertions in productive TCRs were reported among donors in an Asian-associated ancestry cluster than the 666-donor mean. A later analysis reported that several top co-occurrence clusters appeared linked to parvovirus B19, influenza, CMV and Epstein-Barr virus. According to a later analysis, TCR association rates differed among HLA loci, with DRB1 alleles showing the most associated TCRs and HLA-C alleles showing the fewest. The classifier was reported to diagnose cytomegalovirus status with high specificity and sensitivity in both the original cohort and the validation cohort. Because counts were too low, seventeen rarely observed V segments, including chromosome 9 orphons, were excluded from the earlier analysis of 587 of the donors. Across donors, most TCR sequences were observed very rarely, whereas some public TCRs were present in many individuals. According to a later analysis, most CMV-associated TCR beta chains appeared to be HLA-restricted, and the HLA associations seemed to be driven largely by CMV exposure. An earlier analysis of 587 of the donors showed that most TCR beta V segments appeared in productive rearrangements either about 87% or about 30% of the time, which broadly matched IMGT annotations. According to the authors, the approach could potentially be generalized to other disease states and immunological phenotypes. A group of highly shared sequence variants was considered likely to be a technical artifact of the sequencing pipeline. For the cohort, immune exposure information was limited to CMV serostatus. Because the 87-base-pair reads could not distinguish some IMGT-functional V segments, including TRBV6-2 and TRBV6-3, those segments were excluded.

The cohort consisted of 650 to 700 healthy bone marrow donors. All cohort members were sampled while nominally healthy, although unrecorded immune exposures were likely present. The donor tested CMV seronegative and was one of the 352 seronegative cohort members. Each donor provided a peripheral blood sample, and peripheral blood mononuclear cells were used for TCR beta sequencing. The Qiagen DNeasy Blood Extraction Kit was used to extract genomic DNA from the blood cell samples. Spanning cysteine to phenylalanine, the CDR3 consists of 16 amino acids. The sequence is cut down to CDR3 DNA, 48 bases in frame from base 1. The germline ends are 22 bases apart after V is trimmed by 7 bases and J by 2 bases. The germline V gene sets CDR1 to SQVTM and CDR2 to ANQGSEA. The protocol used for the library was the immunoSEQ multiplex PCR assay. For the multiplex PCR, a mixture combining 60 forward primers for TCR Vbeta segments and 13 reverse primers for TCR Jbeta segments was used. A multiplex PCR assay on genomic DNA amplified the CDR3 region of rearranged TCR beta genes. Amplified TCR beta libraries were sequenced as 87-base-pair reads on the Illumina HiSeq System. Turning to the authors' computational methods: A later analysis counted about 80 million unique TCR beta chains across the 690 or so repertoires, and 9 million to 14 million of these chains were shared by at least two donors. To remove PCR and sequencing errors, raw reads were error-corrected and collapsed into unique sequences using a nearest-neighbor algorithm that merged closely related sequences. To assign V, D and J gene segments, CDR3 sequences were aligned to IMGT reference sequences. For a sequence to be retained, a match of at least six nucleotides to both a V gene segment and a J gene segment was required. Rearrangements were classified as productive when the CDR3 lacked stop codons and remained in frame with V and J, and all other rearrangements were classified as non-productive. CDR3 was defined by IMGT convention, running from the second conserved V-encoded cysteine to the conserved J-encoded phenylalanine. Sequences without an unambiguous match to a single V gene segment were excluded from the earlier analysis of several hundred of the donors. An earlier analysis of approximately 590 of the donors called V segments functional above 56.7% productive rearrangements and segregating when the between-donor standard deviation exceeded 5%. A statistical classification framework was built to diagnose cytomegalovirus status from the catalog of TCR beta chain sequences. A later analysis assigned V and J genes by comparing TCR nucleotide sequences with IMGT/GENE-DB human TR gene sequences. A later analysis assigned CDR3 sequences and most-parsimonious VDJ recombination scenarios with the TCRdist pipeline. In a later analysis, each TCR beta chain was defined by its CDR3 amino acid sequence together with its V-gene family, and reads without a unique V-gene family were excluded. In a later analysis, 500 to 700 highly shared, low-generation-probability nucleotide sequences were removed to address suspected cross-contamination and a sequencing artifact. For each public chain, a later analysis derived a clonal expansion index from normalized ranks of inferred template counts within each repertoire. In a later analysis, generation probabilities were computed using a VDJ recombination model fitted to out-of-frame rearrangements, and the results were checked against IGoR. A later analysis scored TCR-TCR, TCR-HLA and TCR-CMV co-occurrence with hypergeometric tests, applying a repertoire-size bias correction to TCR pairs. False discovery rates were estimated in a later analysis by permuting HLA or CMV assignments 20 times. In a later analysis, co-occurring TCRs were grouped using DBSCAN, with TCRdist sequence similarity added in when clustering inside HLA-allele-positive subsets. Repertoires with fewer than 30,000 or more than 120,000 public chains, plus five repertoires with anomalous nucleotide sharing, were excluded from co-occurrence clustering. TCRdb took over this immuneACCESS table, retaining in-frame rearrangements with V and J assigned. Such tables are incomplete; in checked studies, under half of the missing clones stem from an unresolved V gene, and the remainder is unexplained. V, J and clone size are those of that table, while D and trimming were read from the DNA. The sample includes just over 150,000 clones, with about 73% observed a single time. 3% to 3.5% of the sample is taken by the ten largest.

This receptor was identified in a woman in her 40s in good health and CMV-seronegative. Sequences were obtained from PBMCs. Recombination connected TRBV29-1 to TRBJ2-3; a weak D assignment points to TRBD2 (7 bases agree). Read as DNA, the sequence is TGCAGCGCTGGGGGGGCTCCCGGGGGCCACACAGATACGCAGTATTTT. Translated, it reads CSAGGAPGGHTDTQYF.